This TCR beta chain was sequenced during a study of T cell repertoires in cytomegalovirus infection. Germline CDR1 is LNHDA and CDR2 is SQIVND (reference sequence). After removal of 3 bases from V and 7 bases from J, the junction contained 9 bases not matched to a gene. The CDR3 is 17 amino acids. Each CDR3 protein gets one entry after TCRdb re-called the reads with MiXCR. The repertoire holds fewer than 350,000 distinct CDR3 sequences, with roughly a sixth as singletons. The V and J genes are TRBV19 and TRBJ2-1; TRBD2 matches 13 bases. This TCR was sampled from a human donor in good health (CMV status not recorded). Some clones in this sample may be carry-over from other donors' samples. The sample comprised PBMCs. The CDR3 region is CASSISPLAGGPNEQFF. The DNA for the CDR3 is TGTGCCAGTAGTATTTCCCCACTAGCGGGGGGGCCTAATGAGCAGTTCTTC.